This record concerns one T cell receptor beta chain sequence. Its cognate antigen is unknown. Several immunoSEQ 96-well plates shared each subset's DNA, each plate a replicate. The table came from immunoSEQ multiplex PCR; TCRdb's copy has only in-frame clones and leaves some out. The profile shows roughly 1.5 million clones, 98% of them singletons. These data are taken from a study of shared clonotypes between healthy human individuals. Study findings and constraints: Clonotypes not shared had lower generation probabilities than those common to all four donors. Researchers sampled only blood; tissue repertoires likely differ.

Trimming took off 1 base at V and 8 bases at J, with 20 bases between the two ends. The CDR3 covers 16 residues. The germline CDR1 and CDR2 sequences are MNHNS and SASEGT. The chain couples TRBV6-1 to TRBJ1-2; a possible D gene is TRBD1 (5 bases). This clonotype was obtained from a man aged 25 to 40 in good health. Sequenced input: naive CD4+ T cells sorted from blood. The subset: CD45RA+ positively selected. CDR3 in DNA: TGTGCCAGCAGTGAAGGTTTGGAGGCGGCAGGGCCAGGCTACACCTTC. This gives the protein CASSEGLEAAGPGYTF.